The 4 T cell receptor beta chains reported below all come from one sample, sequenced in a study of shared clonotypes between healthy human individuals. TCRdb's table, derived via immunoSEQ multiplex PCR, lists solely in-frame clones and lacks some. The sample includes around 550,000 clones, about 95% of them seen just once. Naive CD8 cells, CD45RO-negative and positively selected for CCR7, excluded terminally differentiated effector memory CD45RA+ cells. What was sequenced was naive CD8+ T cells sorted from blood. The receptors were sampled from a woman under 40 in good health.

This clone has just one count. Other DNA sequences from this sample encode an identical CDR3 as well. The CDR3 DNA is TGTGCCAGCAGCCTACTAGCGGGAGTAGGCAATGAGCAGTTCTTC. Its translation: CASSLLAGVGNEQFF. J is TRBJ2-1 and V is TRBV28, with 11 positions matching TRBD2. Germline V gives CDR1 MDHEN, CDR2 SYDVKM. With 6 bases clipped from V and 6 bases from J, the junction kept 7 bases outside the gene matches. The CDR3 runs to 15 residues.

This chain joins TRBV23-1 and TRBJ2-7; 8 bases line up with TRBD1. TRBV23-1 is given ORF status, its function remaining uncertain. With 3 bases clipped from V and 2 bases from J, the junction kept 3 bases outside the gene matches. This CDR3 comprises 14 residues. The DNA of the CDR3 is TGCGCCAGCAGTCAGGACAGGGCAACCTACGAGCAGTACTTC. Its protein product is CASSQDRATYEQYF.

The chain couples TRBV29-1 to TRBJ1-2, with D possibly TRBD1 on 5 matching bases. V lost 3 bases and J lost 0, with 11 bases in between. CDR1 is SQVTM and CDR2 is ANQGSEA in the germline V gene. The CDR3 covers 14 residues. The CDR3 loop is CSVEGQAPNYGYTF. The CDR3 bases are TGCAGCGTTGAGGGGCAGGCTCCTAACTATGGCTACACCTTC. Full variable domain (remainder filled in from reference TRBV29-1 and TRBJ1-2): SAVISQKPSRDICQRGTSLTIQCQVDSQVTMMFWYRQQPGQSLTLIATANQGSEATYESGFVIDKFPISRPNLTFSTLTVSNMSPEDSSIYLCSVEGQAPNYGYTFGSGTRLTVV.

The CDR3 DNA sequence: TGTGCCAGCAGTGAATCCGAGCAGTACTTC. Protein product: CASSESEQYF. This rearrangement joins TRBV2 to TRBJ2-7; no reliable D call. The V gene lost 2 bases and the J gene lost 6 bases, with 2 bases spanning the gap. The CDR3 totals 10 residues. Per the germline V gene, CDR1 is SNHLY and CDR2 is FYNNEI.